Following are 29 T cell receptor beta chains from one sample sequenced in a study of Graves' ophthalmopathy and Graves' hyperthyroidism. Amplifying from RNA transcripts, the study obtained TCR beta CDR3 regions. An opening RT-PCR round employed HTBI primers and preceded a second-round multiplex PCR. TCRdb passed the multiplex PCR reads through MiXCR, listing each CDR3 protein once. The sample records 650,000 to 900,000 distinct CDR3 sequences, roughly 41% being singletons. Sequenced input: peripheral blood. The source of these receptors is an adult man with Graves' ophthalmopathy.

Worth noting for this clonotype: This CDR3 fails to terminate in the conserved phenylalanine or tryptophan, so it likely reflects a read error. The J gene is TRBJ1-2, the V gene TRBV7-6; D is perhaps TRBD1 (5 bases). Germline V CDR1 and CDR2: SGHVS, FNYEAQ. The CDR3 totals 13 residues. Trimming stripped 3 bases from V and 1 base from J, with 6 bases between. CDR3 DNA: TGTGCCAGCAGCTTCGGGGGTAACTATGGCTACACCTCC. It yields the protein CASSFGGNYGYTS.

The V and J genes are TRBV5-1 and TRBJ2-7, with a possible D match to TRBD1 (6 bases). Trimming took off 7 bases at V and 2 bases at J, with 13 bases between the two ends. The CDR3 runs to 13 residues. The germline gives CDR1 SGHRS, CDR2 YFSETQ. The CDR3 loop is CASARQVAYEQYF. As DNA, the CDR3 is TGCGCCAGCGCACGACAGGTAGCCTACGAGCAGTACTTC.

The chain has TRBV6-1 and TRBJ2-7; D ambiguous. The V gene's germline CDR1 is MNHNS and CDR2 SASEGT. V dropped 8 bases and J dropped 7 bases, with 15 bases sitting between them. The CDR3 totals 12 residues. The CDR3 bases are TGTGCCAGCGGTCGGCTTATTTTTGAGCAGTACTTC. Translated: CASGRLIFEQYF.

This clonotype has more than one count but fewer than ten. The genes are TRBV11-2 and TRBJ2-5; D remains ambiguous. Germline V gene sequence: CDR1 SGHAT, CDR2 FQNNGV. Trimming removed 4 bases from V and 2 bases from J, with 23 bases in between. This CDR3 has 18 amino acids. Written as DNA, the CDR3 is TGTGCCAGCAGCTACCGTCCGTTCGTCGGCAGCGTTCAAGAGACCCAGTACTTC. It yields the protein CASSYRPFVGSVQETQYF. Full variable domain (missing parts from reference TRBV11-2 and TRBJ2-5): EAGVAQSPRYKIIEKRQSVAFWCNPISGHATLYWYQQILGQGPKLLIQFQNNGVVDDSQLPKDRFSAERLKGVDSTLKIQPAKLEDSAVYLCASSYRPFVGSVQETQYFGPGTRLLVL.

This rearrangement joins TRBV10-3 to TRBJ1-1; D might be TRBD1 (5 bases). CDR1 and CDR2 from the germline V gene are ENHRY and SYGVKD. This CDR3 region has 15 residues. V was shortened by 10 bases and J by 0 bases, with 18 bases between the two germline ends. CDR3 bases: TGTGCCAGCAGCCTACGGGGCTTCATGAACACTGAAGCTTTCTTT. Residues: CASSLRGFMNTEAFF.

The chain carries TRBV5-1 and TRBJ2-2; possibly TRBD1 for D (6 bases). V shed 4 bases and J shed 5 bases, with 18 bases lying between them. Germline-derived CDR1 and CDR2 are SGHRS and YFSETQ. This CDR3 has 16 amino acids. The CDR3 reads CASSENPGQKTGELFF. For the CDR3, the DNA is TGCGCCAGCAGCGAGAATCCGGGACAAAAAACCGGGGAGCTGTTTTTT.

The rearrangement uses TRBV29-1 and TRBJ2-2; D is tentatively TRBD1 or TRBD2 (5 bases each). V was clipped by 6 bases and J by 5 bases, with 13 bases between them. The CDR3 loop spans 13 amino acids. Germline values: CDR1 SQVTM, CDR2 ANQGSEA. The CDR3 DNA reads TGCAGCGTCGAACTTTGGGGGACCGGGGAGCTGTTTTTT. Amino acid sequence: CSVELWGTGELFF.

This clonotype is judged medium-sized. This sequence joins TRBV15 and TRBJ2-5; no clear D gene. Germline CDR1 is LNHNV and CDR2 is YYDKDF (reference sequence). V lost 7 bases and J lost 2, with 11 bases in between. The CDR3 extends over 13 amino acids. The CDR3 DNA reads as TGTGCCACCAAAGTGACGCAGCAAGAGACCCAGTACTTC. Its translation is CATKVTQQETQYF. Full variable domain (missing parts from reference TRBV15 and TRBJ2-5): DAMVIQNPRYQVTQFGKPVTLSCSQTLNHNVMYWYQQKSSQAPKLLFHYYDKDFNNEADTPDNFQSRRPNTSFCFLDIRSPGLGDTAMYLCATKVTQQETQYFGPGTRLLVL.

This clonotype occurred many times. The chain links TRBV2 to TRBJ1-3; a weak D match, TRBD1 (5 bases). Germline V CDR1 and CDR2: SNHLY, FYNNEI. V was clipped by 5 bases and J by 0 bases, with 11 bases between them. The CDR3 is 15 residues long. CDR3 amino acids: CASSSQGRSGNTIYF. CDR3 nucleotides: TGTGCCAGCAGTTCCCAGGGCCGCTCTGGAAACACCATATATTTT.

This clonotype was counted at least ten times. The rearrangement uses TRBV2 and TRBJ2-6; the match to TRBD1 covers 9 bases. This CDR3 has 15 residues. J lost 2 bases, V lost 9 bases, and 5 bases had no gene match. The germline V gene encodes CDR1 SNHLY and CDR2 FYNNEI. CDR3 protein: CARTGGNPGANVLTF. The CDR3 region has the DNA TGTGCCAGGACAGGGGGTAACCCTGGGGCCAACGTCCTGACTTTC.

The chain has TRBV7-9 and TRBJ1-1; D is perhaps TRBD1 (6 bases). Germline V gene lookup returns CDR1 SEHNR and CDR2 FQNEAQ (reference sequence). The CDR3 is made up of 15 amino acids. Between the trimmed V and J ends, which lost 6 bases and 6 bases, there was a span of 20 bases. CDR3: CASSPLWGQGAEAFF. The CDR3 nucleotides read TGTGCCAGCAGTCCCTTGTGGGGGCAGGGAGCTGAAGCTTTCTTT.

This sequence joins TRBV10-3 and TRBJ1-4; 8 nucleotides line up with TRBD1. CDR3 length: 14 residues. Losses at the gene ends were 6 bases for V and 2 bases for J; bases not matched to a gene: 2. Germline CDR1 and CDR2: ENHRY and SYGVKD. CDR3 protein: CAISDRGTNEKLFF. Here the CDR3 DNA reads TGTGCCATCAGCGACAGGGGTACTAATGAAAAACTGTTTTTT.

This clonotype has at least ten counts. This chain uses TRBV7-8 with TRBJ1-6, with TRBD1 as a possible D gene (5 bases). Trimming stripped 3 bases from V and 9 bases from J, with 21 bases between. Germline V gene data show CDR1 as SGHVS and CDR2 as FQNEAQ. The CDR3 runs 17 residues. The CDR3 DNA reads TGTGCCAGCAGCTTTACACTTCCAGGGAGAGGTGGTTCACCCCTCCACTTT. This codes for CASSFTLPGRGGSPLHF.

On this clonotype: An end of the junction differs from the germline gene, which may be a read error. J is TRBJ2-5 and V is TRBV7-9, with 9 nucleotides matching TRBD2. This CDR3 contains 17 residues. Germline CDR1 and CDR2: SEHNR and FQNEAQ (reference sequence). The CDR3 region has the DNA TGTGCCAGCAGCCAAGACGGGACTAGCCCCGAACAAGAGACCCGGTACTTC. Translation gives CASSQDGTSPEQETRYF.

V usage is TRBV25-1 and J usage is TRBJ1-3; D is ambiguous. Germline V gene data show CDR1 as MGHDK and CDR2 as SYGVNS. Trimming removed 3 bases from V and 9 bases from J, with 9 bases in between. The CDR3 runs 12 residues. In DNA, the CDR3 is TGTGCCAGCAGTGAGTCGGGTAGCACCATATATTTT. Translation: CASSESGSTIYF.

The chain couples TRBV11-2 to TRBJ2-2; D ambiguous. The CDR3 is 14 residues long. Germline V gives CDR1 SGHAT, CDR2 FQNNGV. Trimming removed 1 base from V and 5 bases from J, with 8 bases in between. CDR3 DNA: TGTGCCAGCAGCTTAGGGGCGCGGACCGGGGAGCTGTTTTTT. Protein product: CASSLGARTGELFF.

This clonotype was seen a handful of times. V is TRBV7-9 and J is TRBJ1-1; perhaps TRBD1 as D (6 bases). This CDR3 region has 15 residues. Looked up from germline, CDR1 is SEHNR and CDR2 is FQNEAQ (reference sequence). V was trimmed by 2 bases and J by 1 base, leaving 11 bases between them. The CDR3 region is CASSLPGGRNTEAFF. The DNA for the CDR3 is TGTGCCAGCAGCTTACCGGGGGGGCGGAACACTGAAGCTTTCTTT.

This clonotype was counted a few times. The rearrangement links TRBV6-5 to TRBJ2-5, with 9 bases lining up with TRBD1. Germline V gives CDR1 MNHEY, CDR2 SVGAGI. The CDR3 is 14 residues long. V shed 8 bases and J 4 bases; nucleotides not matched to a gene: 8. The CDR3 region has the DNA TGTGCCAGCCCAACACAGGGGGCGCGAGAGACCCAGTACTTC. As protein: CASPTQGARETQYF.

CDR3 nucleotides: TGTGCCCCCCATGGAAACAGGGGGCTTGACTATGGCTACACCTTC. This codes for CAPHGNRGLDYGYTF. The V gene is TRBV14, the J gene TRBJ1-2; 9 positions match TRBD1. V shed 11 bases, J shed 3 bases, and the junction held 13 bases outside the gene matches. This CDR3 is 15 amino acids long. Germline CDR1 is SGHDN and CDR2 is FVKESK.

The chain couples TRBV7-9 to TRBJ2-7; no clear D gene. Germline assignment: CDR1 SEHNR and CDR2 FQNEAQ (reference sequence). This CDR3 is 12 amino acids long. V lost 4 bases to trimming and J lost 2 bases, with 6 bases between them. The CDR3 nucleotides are TGTGCCAGCAGCTACAGAACCTACGAGCAGTACTTC. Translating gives CASSYRTYEQYF.

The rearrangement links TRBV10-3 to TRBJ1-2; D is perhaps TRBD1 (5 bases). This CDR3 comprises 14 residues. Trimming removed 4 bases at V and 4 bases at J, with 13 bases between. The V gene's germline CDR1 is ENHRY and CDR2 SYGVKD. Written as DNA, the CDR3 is TGTGCCATCAGTGCGGCAGGGACGGCCTATGGCTACACCTTC. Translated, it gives CAISAAGTAYGYTF.

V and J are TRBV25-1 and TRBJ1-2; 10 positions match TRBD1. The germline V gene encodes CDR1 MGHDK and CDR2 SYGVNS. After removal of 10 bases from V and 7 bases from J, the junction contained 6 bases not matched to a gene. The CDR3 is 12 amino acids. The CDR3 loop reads CATRQGARGYTF. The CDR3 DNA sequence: TGTGCCACCCGACAGGGGGCTCGTGGCTACACCTTC.

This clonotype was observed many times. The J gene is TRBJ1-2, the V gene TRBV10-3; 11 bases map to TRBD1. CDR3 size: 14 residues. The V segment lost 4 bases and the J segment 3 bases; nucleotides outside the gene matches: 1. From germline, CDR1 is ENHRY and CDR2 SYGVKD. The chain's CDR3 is CAISVGQGDYGYTF. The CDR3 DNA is TGTGCCATCAGTGTGGGACAGGGGGACTATGGCTACACCTTC.

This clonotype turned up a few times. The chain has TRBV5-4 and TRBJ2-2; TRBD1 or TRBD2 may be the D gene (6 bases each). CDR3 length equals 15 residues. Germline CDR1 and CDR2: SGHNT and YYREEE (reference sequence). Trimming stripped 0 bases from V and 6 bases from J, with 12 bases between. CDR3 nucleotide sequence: TGTGCCAGCAGCTTGGCGGGGGCAGCTTCCGGGGAGCTGTTTTTT. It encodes CASSLAGAASGELFF.

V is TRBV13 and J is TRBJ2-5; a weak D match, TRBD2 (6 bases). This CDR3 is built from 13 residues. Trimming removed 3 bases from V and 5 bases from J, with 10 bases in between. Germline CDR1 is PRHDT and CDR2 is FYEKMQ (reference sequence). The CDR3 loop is CASSFGSEETQYF. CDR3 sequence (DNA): TGTGCCAGCAGCTTCGGGAGTGAGGAGACCCAGTACTTC.

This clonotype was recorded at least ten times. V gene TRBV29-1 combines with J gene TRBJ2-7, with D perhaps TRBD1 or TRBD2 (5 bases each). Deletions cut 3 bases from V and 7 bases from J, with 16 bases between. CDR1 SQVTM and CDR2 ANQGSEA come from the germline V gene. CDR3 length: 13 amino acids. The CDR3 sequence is CSVEDTGNGEQYF. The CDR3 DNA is TGCAGCGTTGAGGACACCGGGAATGGGGAGCAGTACTTC.

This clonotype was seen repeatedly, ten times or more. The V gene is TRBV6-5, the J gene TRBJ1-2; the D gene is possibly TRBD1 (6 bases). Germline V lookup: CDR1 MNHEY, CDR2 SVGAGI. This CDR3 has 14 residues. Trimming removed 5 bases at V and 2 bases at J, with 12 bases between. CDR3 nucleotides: TGTGCCAGCAGTAGGGCAGGGGAAAACTATGGCTACACCTTC. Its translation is CASSRAGENYGYTF.

CDR3 residues: CASSTHNRDTNGYTF. CDR3 sequence (DNA): TGTGCCAGTAGTACTCACAACCGGGACACCAATGGCTACACCTTC. The chain combines TRBV19 with TRBJ1-2; maybe TRBD1 (6 bases). The CDR3 runs 15 residues. Germline values: CDR1 LNHDA, CDR2 SQIVND (reference sequence). Trimming left V 4 bases short and J 6 bases short, with 18 bases between.

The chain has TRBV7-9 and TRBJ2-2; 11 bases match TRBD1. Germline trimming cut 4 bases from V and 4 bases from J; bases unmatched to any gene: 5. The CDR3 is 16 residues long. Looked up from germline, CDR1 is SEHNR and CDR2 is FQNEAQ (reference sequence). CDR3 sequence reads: CASSSRTGGLTGELFF. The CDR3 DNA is TGTGCCAGCAGCTCCCGGACAGGGGGCCTCACCGGGGAGCTGTTTTTT. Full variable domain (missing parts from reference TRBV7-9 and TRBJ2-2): DTGVSQNPRHKITKRGQNVTFRCDPISEHNRLYWYRQTLGQGPEFLTYFQNEAQLEKSRLLSDRFSAERPKGSFSTLEIQRTEQGDSAMYLCASSSRTGGLTGELFFGEGSRLTVL.